The clone carrying this T cell receptor (beta chain) came up many times. Its antigen is unknown. TCRdb re-derived calls from the multiplex PCR reads in MiXCR, one entry per CDR3 protein. Of 100,000 or so distinct CDR3 sequences listed, around 20% were seen once; the top ten hold less than 1.5%. This CDR3 is built from 12 residues. Trimming left V 0 bases short and J 7 bases short, with 8 bases between. Germline V CDR1 and CDR2: SGHRS, YFSETQ. This specimen comes from a study of breast tumors, draining lymph nodes, adjacent tissues. Study results and caveats: Luminal-like breast cancer showed significantly greater tumor-nontumor repertoire similarity than basal-like breast cancer did. Tumors had less TCR diversity than lymph nodes, more than nontumor tissue.

Breast cancer patients provided tissue from their axillary draining lymph nodes. The sample was axillary lymph node tissue. This TCR was sampled from a female donor with breast cancer. Some clones in this sample may be carry-over from other donors' samples. The rearrangement links TRBV5-1 to TRBJ2-7; D is uncertain. CDR3 region: CASSLERREQYF. CDR3 coding DNA: TGCGCCAGCAGCTTGGAGAGGCGGGAGCAGTACTTC.